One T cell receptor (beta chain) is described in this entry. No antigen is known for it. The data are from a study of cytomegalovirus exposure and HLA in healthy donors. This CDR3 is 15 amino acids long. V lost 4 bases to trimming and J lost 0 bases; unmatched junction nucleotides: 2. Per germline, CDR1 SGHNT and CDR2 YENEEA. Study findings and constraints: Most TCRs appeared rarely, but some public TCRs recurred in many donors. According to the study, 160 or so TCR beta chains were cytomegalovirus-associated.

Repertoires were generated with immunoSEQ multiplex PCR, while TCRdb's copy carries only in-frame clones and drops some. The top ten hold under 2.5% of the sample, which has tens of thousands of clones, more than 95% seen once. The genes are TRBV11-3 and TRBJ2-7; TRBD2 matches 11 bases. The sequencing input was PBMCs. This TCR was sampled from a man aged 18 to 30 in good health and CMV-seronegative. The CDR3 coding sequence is TGTGCCAGCAGCTCGACTAGCGGGGTCTCCTACGAGCAGTACTTC. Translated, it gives CASSSTSGVSYEQYF. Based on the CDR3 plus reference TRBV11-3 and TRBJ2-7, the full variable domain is EAGVVQSPRYKIIEKKQPVAFWCNPISGHNTLYWYLQNLGQGPELLIRYENEEAVDDSQLPKDRFSAERLKGVDSTLKIQPAELGDSAVYLCASSSTSGVSYEQYFGPGTRLTVT.